This T cell receptor beta chain derives from a study of cytomegalovirus exposure and HLA in healthy donors. There are 12 residues in the CDR3. The V end lost 4 bases, the J end lost 4 bases, and 11 bases lay between the germline ends. The germline gives CDR1 SQVTM, CDR2 ANQGSEA. Amplification used 60 Vbeta primers and 13 Jbeta primers. Data came from immunoSEQ multiplex PCR; TCRdb stores just in-frame clones and leaves some out. The sample comprises around 130,000 clones, roughly 72% of which are singletons, and around 1.9% rests with the top ten. With respect to this clone: Antigen unknown.

Study findings and constraints: A later analysis linked a missense DCLRE1C variant to TCR beta V- and J-gene trimming. Analyses of presence and absence presupposed an approximately uniform sequencing depth across donors. A classifier reportedly called cytomegalovirus status with high sensitivity and specificity.

The receptor was isolated from a woman between 50 and 59 years old in good health and CMV-seronegative. This chain joins TRBV29-1 and TRBJ2-7; tentative D call: TRBD2 (6 bases). The sequencing sample was made of PBMCs. The CDR3 is CSVGSGSYEQYF. As DNA, the CDR3 is TGCAGCGTTGGTAGCGGTTCTTACGAGCAGTACTTC.